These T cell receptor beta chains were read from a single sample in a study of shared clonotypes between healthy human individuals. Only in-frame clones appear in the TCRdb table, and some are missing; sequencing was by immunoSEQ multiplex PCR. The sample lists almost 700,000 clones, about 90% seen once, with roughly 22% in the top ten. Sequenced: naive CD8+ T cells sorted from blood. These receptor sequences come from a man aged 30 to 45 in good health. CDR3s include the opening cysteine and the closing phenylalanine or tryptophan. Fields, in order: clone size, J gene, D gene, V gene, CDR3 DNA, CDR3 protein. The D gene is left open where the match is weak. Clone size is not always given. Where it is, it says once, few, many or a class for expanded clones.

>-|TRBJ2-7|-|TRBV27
TGTGCCACCCAGGCCAAAGGGCCCTCCTACGAGCAGTACTTC
CATQAKGPSYEQYF
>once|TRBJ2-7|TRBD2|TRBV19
TGTGCCAGTAGTCCACCACTGCGCGGGAGGACCTACGAGCAGTACTTC
CASSPPLRGRTYEQYF
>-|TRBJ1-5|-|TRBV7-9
TGTGCCAGCAGCTTAGGGCTGGGAGGCAATCAGCCCCAGCATTTT
CASSLGLGGNQPQHF
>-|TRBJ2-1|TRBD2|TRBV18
TGTGCCAGCTCAAACCTCCCTCCGGGACTAGCGGCGAATGAGCAGTTCTTC
CASSNLPPGLAANEQFF
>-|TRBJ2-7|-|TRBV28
TGTGCCAGCAGTACCCCGAGGACCTACGAGCAGTACTTC
CASSTPRTYEQYF
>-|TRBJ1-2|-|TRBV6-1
TGTGCCAGCAGTGAGCGTCCTCTTGGCCGGAACTATGGCTACACCTTC
CASSERPLGRNYGYTF
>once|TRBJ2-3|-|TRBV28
TGTGCCAGCAGTTTAGGACGGGGGACAGATACGCAGTATTTT
CASSLGRGTDTQYF
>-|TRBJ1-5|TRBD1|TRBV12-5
TGTGCTAGGCCGGGACAGACAGACCAGCCCCAGCATTTT
CARPGQTDQPQHF
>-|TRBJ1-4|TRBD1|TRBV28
TGTGCCAGCAGGATTAGAACAGGGGCAACTAATGAAAAACTGTTTTTT
CASRIRTGATNEKLFF
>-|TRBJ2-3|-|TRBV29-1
TGCAGCGCCCGGCCTCAGGGAATCACAGATACGCAGTATTTT
CSARPQGITDTQYF
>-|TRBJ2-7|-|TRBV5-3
TGTGCCAGCAGCTTGGTTGGCTACGAGCAGTACTTC
CASSLVGYEQYF
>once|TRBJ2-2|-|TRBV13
TGTGCCAGCAGCGAGGACTTCGGGGAGCTGTTTTTT
CASSEDFGELFF
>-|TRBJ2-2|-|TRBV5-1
TGCGCCAGCAGCTCCGCGATTGAGGCCGGGGAGCTGTTTTTT
CASSSAIEAGELFF
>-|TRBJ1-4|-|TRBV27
TGTGCCAGCAGTCCGTACCAGGGACTTAGTAATGAAAAACTGTTTTTT
CASSPYQGLSNEKLFF
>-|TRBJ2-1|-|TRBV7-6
TGTGCCAGCAGCTTAGAACTAGGTTGGGATGAGCAGTTCTTC
CASSLELGWDEQFF
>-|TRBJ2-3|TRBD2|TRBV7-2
TGTGCCAGCAGCTCCCACCTTACTAGCGGACCATCTAGCACAGATACGCAGTATTTT
CASSSHLTSGPSSTDTQYF
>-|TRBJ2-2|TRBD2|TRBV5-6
TGTGCCAGCAGCTTGGGGAGCTTGATACTAGCGGCCGGGGAGCTGTTTTTT
CASSLGSLILAAGELFF
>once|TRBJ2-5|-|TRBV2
TGTGCCAGCAGTGATATGGGGTTGCAAGAGACCCAGTACTTC
CASSDMGLQETQYF
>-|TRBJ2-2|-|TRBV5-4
TGTGCCAGCAGCTTGGCCGGGGAGCTGTTTTTT
CASSLAGELFF
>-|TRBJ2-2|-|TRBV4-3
TGCGCCAGCAGGGGCAGGGTTCACGGGGAGCTGTTTTTT
CASRGRVHGELFF
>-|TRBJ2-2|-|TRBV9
TGTGCCAGCCCTCGGGGCGGGGAGCTGTTTTTT
CASPRGGELFF
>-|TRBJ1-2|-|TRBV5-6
TGTGCCAGCAGCTTGTCCTCTCCCGGCTACACCTTC
CASSLSSPGYTF
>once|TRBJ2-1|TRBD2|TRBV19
TGTGCCAGTAGTGGCGGGGCTAGCGGGCGATACAATGAGCAGTTCTTC
CASSGGASGRYNEQFF
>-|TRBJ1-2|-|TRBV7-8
TGTGCCAGCAGCCCGACCTCGAGGGAACGCTATGGCTACACCTTC
CASSPTSRERYGYTF
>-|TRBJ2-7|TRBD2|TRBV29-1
TGCAGCGTTGCTAGCGGGAGGGCCGATTACGAGCAGTACTTC
CSVASGRADYEQYF
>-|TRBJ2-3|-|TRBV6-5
TGTGCCAGCAGGCTCAATATCCTCCTAGGAGATACGCAGTATTTT
CASRLNILLGDTQYF
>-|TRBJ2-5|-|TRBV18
TGTGCCAGCTCAGCCCGTAGGGACGGAGGTTACACCCAGTACTTC
CASSARRDGGYTQYF
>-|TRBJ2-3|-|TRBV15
TGTGCCACCAGCAAAGGTCCCAGCACAGATACGCAGTATTTT
CATSKGPSTDTQYF
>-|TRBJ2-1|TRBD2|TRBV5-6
TGTGCCAGCAGCCCGGGCGCGGGCGGGAGTTTGAATGAGCAGTTCTTC
CASSPGAGGSLNEQFF
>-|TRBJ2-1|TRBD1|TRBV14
TGTGCCAGCAGCCAATTTTCAGGGGGCGTTTGGGATGAGCAGTTCTTC
CASSQFSGGVWDEQFF
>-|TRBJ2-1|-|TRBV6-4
TGTGCCAGCTCAGGGAACCCCTACAATGAGCAGTTCTTC
CASSGNPYNEQFF
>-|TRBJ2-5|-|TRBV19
TGTGCCAGTCAGACGCCCCGACAGAACCCCCAAGAGACCCAGTACTTC
CASQTPRQNPQETQYF
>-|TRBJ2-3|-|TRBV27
TGTGCCAGCAGTTTAAAAAGAGATGGCACAGATACGCAGTATTTT
CASSLKRDGTDTQYF
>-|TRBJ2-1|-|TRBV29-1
TGCAGCCCGACACTCGAGGCCTCCTACAATGAGCAGTTCTTC
CSPTLEASYNEQFF
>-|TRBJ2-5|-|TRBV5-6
TGTGCCAGCAGCTTTCATGGGGGTTGGAATCAAGAGACCCAGTACTTC
CASSFHGGWNQETQYF
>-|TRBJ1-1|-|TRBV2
TGTGCCAGCAGTGACACGAGCATGAACACTGAAGCTTTCTTT
CASSDTSMNTEAFF
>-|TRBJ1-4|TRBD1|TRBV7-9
TGTGCCAGCAGCTTAATTCAGGGACAGGTCTCATTGACGGTCGAAAAACTGTTTTTT
CASSLIQGQVSLTVEKLFF
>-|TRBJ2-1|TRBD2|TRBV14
TGTGCCAGCAGCCAAGGTCTAGCGGGGTCTTACTATGAGCAGTTCTTC
CASSQGLAGSYYEQFF
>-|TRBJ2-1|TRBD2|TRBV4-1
TGCGCCAGCCGCACTACACTAGCGGGGCTGGTTAATGAGCAGTTCTTC
CASRTTLAGLVNEQFF
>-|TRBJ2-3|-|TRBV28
TGTGCCAGCAGTTTAAGTTCTGGACTCACAGATACGCAGTATTTT
CASSLSSGLTDTQYF
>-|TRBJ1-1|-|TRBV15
TGTGCCACCAGCAGAGATTTCCGTGGGGAGAACACTGAAGCTTTCTTT
CATSRDFRGENTEAFF
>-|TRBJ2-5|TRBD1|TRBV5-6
TGTGCCAGCAGCGAAGCCGGGACAGGGGAAGGAGAGACCCAGTACTTC
CASSEAGTGEGETQYF
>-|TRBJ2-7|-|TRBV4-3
TGCGCCAGCAGCCAAATTGGGGCGGACTCCTACGAGCAGTACTTC
CASSQIGADSYEQYF
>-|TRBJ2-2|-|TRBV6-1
TGTGCCAGCAGTGAAGCGGTAGCGGAGATCAACACCGGGGAGCTGTTTTTT
CASSEAVAEINTGELFF
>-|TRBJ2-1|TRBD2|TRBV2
TGTGCCAGCAGTGAGGGGAGGGTCATCGACAATGAGCAGTTCTTC
CASSEGRVIDNEQFF
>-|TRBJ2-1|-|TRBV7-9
TGTGCCAGCAGCCTAGCCTCCCTGAGTACAGACTACAATGAGCAGTTCTTC
CASSLASLSTDYNEQFF
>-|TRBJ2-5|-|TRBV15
TGTGCCACCAGGGGACTTTCGCAAGAGACCCAGTACTTC
CATRGLSQETQYF
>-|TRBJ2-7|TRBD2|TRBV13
TGTGCCAGCAGCCAAATAGCGGGACCTGTTGTGTACGAGCAGTACTTC
CASSQIAGPVVYEQYF
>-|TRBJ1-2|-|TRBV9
TGTGCCAGCAGCGTTGCCGGGGGACGTAACTATGGCTACACCTTC
CASSVAGGRNYGYTF
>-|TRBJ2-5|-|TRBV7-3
TGTGCCAGCAGCTTTTCGGGCAGAGACGGAGAGACCCAGTACTTC
CASSFSGRDGETQYF
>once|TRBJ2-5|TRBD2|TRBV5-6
TGTGCCAGCAGCCACGGGACTAGCGGAAGGAAGGGTGAAGAGACCCAGTACTTC
CASSHGTSGRKGEETQYF
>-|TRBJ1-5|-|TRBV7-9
TGTGCCAGCAGCCCTCGGGAGGTCAATCAGCCCCAGCATTTT
CASSPREVNQPQHF
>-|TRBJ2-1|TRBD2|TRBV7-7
TGTGCTAGCAGCTTAGCGGTGACTAGCGGGTTTAGGGCGCCGGCCAATGAGCAGTTCTTC
CASSLAVTSGFRAPANEQFF